Here is one T cell receptor beta chain with its context. The entry originates in a study of blood T cell repertoires in COVID-19. Looking at the study overall: Researchers got acute and convalescent COVID-19 samples from the United States, Italy and Spain. The cDNA or gDNA used as material had been derived from T cells, B-cell-depleted T cells, or PBMCs.

Germline CDR1 reads SGHTA; CDR2 reads FQGNSA. CDR3 length: 13 amino acids. Deletions cut 2 bases from V and 5 bases from J, with 7 bases between. Methods used by the authors: Reference gene primer amplification gave nucleated cell count estimates. The table came from immunoSEQ multiplex PCR; TCRdb's copy has only in-frame clones and leaves some out. The V and J calls and the clone size are those of that table, but D and trimming were determined from the DNA. Of around 18,000 clones in the sample, about 80% were seen once. The sequence was collected from an elderly man with acute or convalescent COVID-19. V and J are TRBV7-2 and TRBJ1-5; a possible D gene is TRBD1 (5 bases). The specimen was peripheral blood. This CDR3 is CASSLSRDQPQHF. The CDR3 nucleotides are TGTGCCAGCAGCTTATCCAGGGATCAGCCCCAGCATTTT. Full variable domain (remainder filled in from reference TRBV7-2 and TRBJ1-5): GAGVSQSPSNKVTEKGKDVELRCDPISGHTALYWYRQSLGQGLEFLIYFQGNSAPDKSGLPSDRFSAERTGGSVSTLTIQRTQQEDSAVYLCASSLSRDQPQHFGDGTRLSIL.